This TCR beta chain is drawn from a study of Graves' ophthalmopathy and Graves' hyperthyroidism (dated by TCRdb to the late 2010s). Background on the whole study: Stable hyperthyroidism was defined as no progression to ophthalmopathy within 18 months of follow-up. The study used TCR beta repertoire signatures to distinguish Graves' ophthalmopathy from Graves' hyperthyroidism and to predict progression to ophthalmopathy. In total, approximately 130 blood samples were TCR-sequenced: roughly 45 ophthalmopathy, approximately 75 hyperthyroidism and about 17 hyperthyroidism-to-ophthalmopathy patients. To explore V-J signatures that separate ophthalmopathy from hyperthyroidism, a discovery set of about a hundred patients was enrolled, consisting of about 45 with ophthalmopathy and 57 with stable hyperthyroidism. For independent validation, a separate cohort was made up of 18 hyperthyroidism patients plus 17 patients who later progressed from hyperthyroidism to ophthalmopathy. In more than five hyperthyroidism patients, the T-cell repertoires found in thyroid tissue were compared with those found in blood. After sampling, hyperthyroidism patients received methimazole starting at 30 mg daily, and ophthalmopathy patients received high-dose intravenous methylprednisolone.

Beyond this particular receptor, the publication reports: In cross-validation, the 13-signature model distinguished ophthalmopathy from stable hyperthyroidism with around 90% sensitivity and roughly 84% specificity, while in the test set the corresponding values were around 79% and 71%. In validation, the model predicted ophthalmopathy progression with more than 70% sensitivity and approximately 75% specificity; roughly 11 predicted patients were CT-confirmed with GO in a median of approximately 6.5 months. Among expanded thyroid clonotypes with frequency above 0.001, most also showed up in blood, which suggests that blood repertoires may reflect the thyroid immune response. No statistical method was used to predetermine the sample size, and group allocation was not hidden from the investigators.

The CDR1 and CDR2 encoded by the germline V gene (reference sequence) are LNHNV and YYDKDF. Taken from cysteine to phenylalanine, the CDR3 has 15 residues. The sequence is cut down to CDR3 DNA, 45 bases in frame from base 1. At the junction V is shortened by 0 bases and J by 4 bases; bases outside the gene matches: 3. For repertoire sequencing, the TCR beta CDR3 regions were amplified from RNA transcripts. HTBI primers and the Qiagen OneStep RT-PCR kit were used in a first-round RT-PCR, which was followed by a second-round multiplex PCR, size selection and purification. Libraries were sequenced paired-end with 100 bp reads on an Illumina HiSeq2000. Concerning the study's data processing: Reads were processed with SOAPnuke, discarding reads with adapters, uncalled bases, mean Phred below 15, or no exact constant-primer or identifier match. COPE v1.2.5 was used to merge high-quality paired reads. Clonotypes were defined as unique nucleotide sequences and were aligned to IMGT TRB V, D and J references using MiTCR v1.1. The analysis was limited to V-J combinations with a frequency above 0.0001, which together covered 99.2% of repertoires. For each V-J combination, a TCR clonal expansion and chaos score was defined as the ratio of F50 clonal expansion to chaos observed in the TCRdist matrix. Welch's t-statistics and random forest were used to reduce the features to 10 to 15 V-J combinations, which were then used as input to a naive Bayes classifier. The similarity between thyroid and blood repertoires was quantified using the Morisita-Horn index. TCRdb itself trimmed the public reads at Q25 with fastp, ran MiXCR and retained productive beta chains. Merged by CDR3 protein, the rows form single entries marked with the most common genes and DNA. The V and J calls shown here were made by TCRdb, not taken from the authors' results. The sample table holds around 1.1 million distinct CDR3 sequences, of which 35% to 45% were seen once. Roughly 11% of the sample rests with the top ten.

Hyperthyroidism patients were newly diagnosed, were aged 18 to 65 years, and had a disease duration under 2 months. Patients were excluded if they had other autoimmune diseases, uncontrolled infections, pregnancy or lactation. Clinical symptoms, serum thyroxine, TRAb, thyroid ultrasound and orbital computed tomography formed the basis of the diagnosis. Total RNA was extracted with Trizol reagent and quality-checked on an Agilent 2100 Bioanalyzer. This clonotype showed up many times. Its antigen has not been determined. Per-base qualities were not stored, and no clone one base away is much larger. This chain joins TRBV15 to TRBJ2-7; the junction holds 10 bases that match TRBD1. What was sequenced was peripheral blood or thyroid tissue (not recorded which). The sequence was obtained from an adult man with Graves' hyperthyroidism. Here is the DNA: TGTGCCACCAGCAGAGAGGGACAGGGGTCGTACGAGCAGTACTTC. This translates into CATSREGQGSYEQYF.